This T cell receptor (beta chain) was sequenced for a study of cytomegalovirus exposure and HLA in healthy donors. CDR3 length: 15 amino acids. CDR1 and CDR2 (germline): MNHNY, SVGAGI (reference sequence). Trimming took 2 bases from V and 0 from J; bases not matched to a gene: 4. PCR primers comprised 60 Vbeta and 13 Jbeta primers. Profiling relied on immunoSEQ multiplex PCR, and the TCRdb table lists in-frame clones only, not all of them. The repertoire consists of around 120,000 clones, with under 90% occurring once and the leading ten covering about 3.8%. Sequenced: PBMCs. J is TRBJ2-7 and V is TRBV6-6; 7 nucleotides line up with TRBD1. This clonotype was obtained from a woman aged 25 to 39 in good health and CMV-seronegative. The CDR3 DNA follows: TGTGCCAGCAGTTACAGGGCAGGGGGCTCCTACGAGCAGTACTTC. Residues: CASSYRAGGSYEQYF.